The 27 T cell receptor beta chains reported below all come from one sample, sequenced in a study of blood T cells in healthy people across ages (dated by TCRdb to about 2015). Library prep was done by 5' RACE. The instrument given in TCRdb is Illumina HiSeq 2500. The second PCR ran for about 7 to 11 cycles and used a J-beta primer mix along with a sample-barcoded 5' primer. TCRdb ran its own pipeline on the public reads, namely fastp trimming at Q25 and MiXCR clone calling, and kept in-frame beta chains. For every CDR3 protein sequence, its rows merge into one entry that carries the most common genes and DNA. Across this sample there are 700,000 or so distinct CDR3 sequences, with less than 45% seen only once. The top ten hold 25% to 30% of the sample. The specimen sequenced was blood. All receptors come from an elderly man in good health.

This clonotype was detected ten times or more. In DNA form, the CDR3 reads TGCAGTGCTAGAACGGTGACTAGCGGTTCCTCTGAGCAGTACTTC. As protein: CSARTVTSGSSEQYF. The chain employs TRBV20-1 and TRBJ2-7; TRBD2 matches at 9 bases. The CDR3 runs 15 residues. Germline V gene data show CDR1 as DFQATT and CDR2 as SNEGSKA (reference sequence). Trimming cost V 2 bases and J 7 bases; bases outside gene matches: 12.

The DNA of the CDR3 is TGTGCCACCGGGACACCCCGGGCAGATACGCAGTATTTT. As protein: CATGTPRADTQYF. The chain is built from TRBV24-1 and TRBJ2-3; possible D gene TRBD1, 6 bases. CDR3 length equals 13 residues. Trimming took 9 bases from V and 4 from J, leaving 13 bases between them. CDR1 is KGHDR and CDR2 is SFDVKD in the germline V gene.

This clonotype was observed a few times. V and J are TRBV7-2 and TRBJ2-3; 7 bases match TRBD2. Trimming took 6 bases from V and 2 from J; bases not matched to a gene: 5. Per germline, CDR1 SGHTA and CDR2 FQGNSA. CDR3 length: 14 residues. CDR3 amino acids: CASRPGRHTDTQYF. CDR3 nucleotides: TGTGCCAGCAGACCCGGGAGGCACACAGATACGCAGTATTTT.

This clonotype has only a few counts. The rearrangement uses TRBV6-6 and TRBJ1-4; 7 nucleotides line up with TRBD1. Trimming removed 4 bases from V and 5 bases from J; junction bases left unmatched: 4. CDR1 and CDR2 from the germline V gene are MNHNY and SVGAGI (reference sequence). The CDR3 is 14 amino acids. The CDR3 here is CASSLQGSNEKLFF. The CDR3 DNA follows: TGTGCCAGCAGTTTACAGGGGTCCAATGAAAAACTGTTTTTT.

This chain connects TRBV11-1 to TRBJ2-7; D unclear. V lost 2 bases and J 2 bases, leaving 10 bases between the germline ends. In germline, CDR1 is SGHAT, CDR2 FQDESV (reference sequence). The CDR3 is 14 amino acids. The CDR3 loop reads CASSLRFLPYEQYF. The CDR3 nucleotides read TGTGCCAGCAGCTTACGCTTTCTCCCCTACGAGCAGTACTTC.

As DNA, the CDR3 is TGCGCCAGCAGCTTGGATACCTACTTGAACACTGAAGCTTTCTTT. This sequence encodes CASSLDTYLNTEAFF. This rearrangement joins TRBV5-1 to TRBJ1-1; D is unclear. V lost 0 bases and J lost 0, with 9 bases in between. Looked up from germline, CDR1 is SGHRS and CDR2 is YFSETQ. The CDR3 has 15 amino acids.

The chain employs TRBV15 and TRBJ1-5, with D maybe TRBD1 (6 bases). The CDR3 spans 13 residues. Germline CDR1 and CDR2: LNHNV and YYDKDF (reference sequence). The ends were cut back, 0 bases at V and 9 bases at J, with 9 bases in the middle. The CDR3 DNA reads TGTGCCACCAGCAGAGAAGGGGGGAGGCCCCAGCATTTT. It translates to CATSREGGRPQHF.

The chain links TRBV24-1 to TRBJ2-3; 7 bases are a match to TRBD2. V shed 6 bases and J 7 bases; nucleotides not matched to a gene: 9. The germline gives CDR1 KGHDR, CDR2 SFDVKD. The CDR3 is made up of 14 amino acids. CDR3 residues: CATSTGGRGNTQYF. CDR3 DNA sequence: TGTGCCACCAGTACGGGCGGGAGAGGAAATACGCAGTATTTT.

The chain links TRBV7-7 to TRBJ2-7; maybe TRBD1 (5 bases). Judging by the DNA end, TRBJ2-5 fits better; the J call may be wrong. Germline CDR1 reads SSHAT; CDR2 reads FNYEAQ (reference sequence). The CDR3 runs 15 residues. CDR3 protein: CASSGGPMGPETQYF. CDR3 bases: TGTGCCAGCAGCGGTGGGCCGATGGGGCCCGAGACCCAGTACTTC.

The rearrangement joins TRBV6-2 or TRBV6-3 to TRBJ2-7, with TRBD1 matching 9 bases. Germline V CDR1 and CDR2: MNHEY, SVGEGT. The CDR3 covers 16 residues. V lost 4 bases to trimming and J lost 1 base; unmatched junction nucleotides: 8. CDR3 in DNA: TGTGCCAGCAGTTCCCGCGGGACAGGGCCATCCTACGAGCAGTACTTC. Translating it yields CASSSRGTGPSYEQYF.

This clonotype was found a few times. The chain has TRBV5-6 and TRBJ2-5; 9 bases map to TRBD2. Germline-derived CDR1 and CDR2 are SGHDT and YYEEEE. After removal of 0 bases from V and 1 base from J, the junction contained 4 bases not matched to a gene. CDR3 length equals 16 residues. In nucleotides, the CDR3 is TGTGCCAGCAGCTTGGCGACTAGCGGAATCCAAGAGACCCAGTACTTC. Protein sequence: CASSLATSGIQETQYF.

The chain carries TRBV5-1 and TRBJ2-5, with TRBD2 as a possible D gene (6 bases). Germline CDR1 is SGHRS and CDR2 is YFSETQ. The length of the CDR3 is 15 residues. V dropped 7 bases and J dropped 4 bases, with 20 bases sitting between them. The CDR3 DNA sequence: TGCGCCAGCGACCCCTCGGACTATAGTTCAGAGACCCAGTACTTC. Protein product: CASDPSDYSSETQYF.

This clonotype was recorded a few times. The genes are TRBV7-2 and TRBJ1-2; D is unresolved. The CDR3 extends over 12 amino acids. V lost 3 bases and J 7 bases, leaving 9 bases between the germline ends. The V gene's germline CDR1 is SGHTA and CDR2 FQGNSA. CDR3 DNA: TGTGCCAGCAGCTTGATGCAATCTGGCTACACCTTC. This sequence encodes CASSLMQSGYTF.

This clonotype was observed a few times. With a much larger clone just one base away, this may be a read error. This CDR3 reads CASSWASYEQYF. CDR3 nucleotides: TGTGCCAGCAGTTGGGCCTCCTACGAGCAGTACTTC. The V and J genes are TRBV12-3 or TRBV12-4 and TRBJ2-7; no firm D call. Trimming stripped 4 bases from V and 0 bases from J, with 4 bases between. The CDR3 is 12 residues long.

The chain has TRBV12-3 or TRBV12-4 and TRBJ2-1, with 9 bases fitting TRBD1. This CDR3 contains 14 residues. Trimming at V came to 5 bases and at J to 7 bases, leaving 6 bases not matched to a gene. CDR3 amino acids: CASSVETGGNEQFF. The DNA of the CDR3 is TGTGCCAGCAGTGTAGAGACAGGGGGGAATGAGCAGTTCTTC.

The rearrangement joins TRBV9 to TRBJ1-4, with D hard to call. CDR3 length: 17 residues. CDR1 and CDR2 from the germline V gene are SGDLS and YYNGEE. V shed 0 bases and J shed 5 bases, with 17 bases lying between them. The CDR3 coding sequence is TGTGCCAGCAGCGTAGCTCTTACCGCACAGCCGAATGAAAAACTGTTTTTT. This encodes CASSVALTAQPNEKLFF.

This clonotype was detected a few times. The rearrangement links TRBV12-5 to TRBJ2-7, with a weak D call TRBD1 (6 bases). The CDR3 is 15 residues long. Germline V lookup: CDR1 LGHNT, CDR2 FRNRAP. The ends were cut back, 4 bases at V and 0 bases at J, with 13 bases in the middle. CDR3 sequence: CASGSLRTASYEQYF. The CDR3, as DNA: TGTGCTAGTGGTTCCCTCCGGACAGCCTCCTACGAGCAGTACTTC.

The gene calls are TRBV4-3 and TRBJ2-2; D is perhaps TRBD2 (5 bases). This CDR3 is 14 amino acids long. Germline assignment: CDR1 LGHNA and CDR2 YSLEER. V lost 7 bases, J lost 2 bases, and 11 bases lay in between. CDR3 residues: CASKASGNTGELFF. CDR3 nucleotide sequence: TGCGCCAGCAAGGCCAGCGGTAACACCGGGGAGCTGTTTTTT.

J is TRBJ1-3 and V is TRBV7-2; TRBD1 might be the D (5 bases). The CDR3 sequence is 16 residues long. Trimming shortened V by 2 bases and J by 0 bases, and 11 bases separated the two germline ends. Per germline, CDR1 SGHTA and CDR2 FQGNSA. The CDR3 DNA reads TGTGCCAGCAGCTTACGGACACTGAGCTCTGGAAACACCATATATTTT. Amino acid sequence: CASSLRTLSSGNTIYF.

This clonotype was seen ten or more times. The chain couples TRBV3-1 to TRBJ2-1; a possible D gene is TRBD2 (5 bases). Germline values: CDR1 LGHDT, CDR2 YNNKEL (reference sequence). CDR3 length: 14 amino acids. V dropped 0 bases and J dropped 4 bases, with 7 bases sitting between them. This CDR3 is CASSQESGYNEQFF. The CDR3 nucleotides read TGTGCCAGCAGCCAAGAATCGGGATACAATGAGCAGTTCTTC.

The V and J genes are TRBV20-1 and TRBJ2-7; D unclear. The assigned J gene may be wrong: the sequence end matches TRBJ2-5 better. The CDR3 covers 14 residues. Germline assignment: CDR1 DFQATT and CDR2 SNEGSKA (reference sequence). CDR3 bases: TGCAGTGCTAGTAGGGCGGACCTTCAAGAGACCCAGTACTTC. Residues: CSASRADLQETQYF.

Ten or more counts support this clonotype. V gene TRBV20-1 combines with J gene TRBJ2-1; unclear D gene. Trimming cost V 4 bases and J 2 bases, with 18 bases left between them. The length of the CDR3 is 16 residues. In germline, CDR1 is DFQATT, CDR2 SNEGSKA (reference sequence). The CDR3, as DNA: TGCAGTGCTACCATCGGGCCCCGAAGGCCCTACAATGAGCAGTTCTTC. Protein sequence: CSATIGPRRPYNEQFF.

The chain couples TRBV29-1 to TRBJ2-5; D might be TRBD1 (6 bases). The CDR3 is 11 residues long. V shed 7 bases and J shed 4 bases, with 10 bases lying between them. CDR1 and CDR2 from the germline V gene are SQVTM and ANQGSEA. The CDR3 bases are TGCAGCGGAGGACAGCGAGAGACCCAGTACTTC. This gives the protein CSGGQRETQYF.

This clonotype was detected ten times or more. The chain uses TRBV7-8 and TRBJ2-1, with 8 bases fitting TRBD1. The CDR3 is 16 amino acids. V gave up 5 bases and J gave up 7 bases; unmatched junction bases: 13. Germline CDR1 SGHVS, CDR2 FQNEAQ. CDR3 nucleotide sequence: TGTGCCAGCAGCCACGGGAGAACAGGGGGAGGAAATGAGCAGTTCTTC. Protein sequence: CASSHGRTGGGNEQFF.

In its sample, this clonotype was seen a few times. The V call is TRBV6-1, the J call TRBJ2-3, with D possibly TRBD2 on 5 matching bases. Trimming took 3 bases from V and 5 from J, leaving 12 bases between them. The CDR3 runs 14 residues. CDR1 and CDR2 from the germline V gene are MNHNS and SASEGT. The CDR3 protein is CASSDGGFGDTQYF. The CDR3 nucleotides read TGTGCCAGCAGTGACGGAGGTTTTGGAGATACGCAGTATTTT.

The chain links TRBV27 to TRBJ2-7, with 7 bases identical to TRBD2. The CDR3 has 16 residues. Germline assignment: CDR1 MNHEY and CDR2 SMNVEV (reference sequence). The junction had 7 bases not matched to a gene; V was cut back by 2 bases and J by 0 bases. CDR3: CASSLGTGGSSYEQYF. DNA of the CDR3: TGTGCCAGCAGTTTAGGGACGGGGGGAAGCTCCTACGAGCAGTACTTC.

The CDR3 loop is CSARDWTTHLAKNIQYF. The CDR3, as DNA: TGCAGTGCTAGAGATTGGACAACTCACCTAGCCAAAAACATTCAGTACTTC. The gene calls are TRBV20-1 and TRBJ2-4; possibly TRBD1 for D (5 bases). Trimming left V 0 bases short and J 0 bases short, with 15 bases between. The CDR3 length is 17 residues. Germline assignment: CDR1 DFQATT and CDR2 SNEGSKA (reference sequence).